These T cell receptor beta chains were read from a single sample in a study of OX40 agonist ivuxolimab in advanced cancers. The data were produced by immunoSEQ multiplex PCR, yet TCRdb's version contains in-frame clones alone and is incomplete. The repertoire consists of 20,000 to 30,000 clones, with around 85% occurring once and the leading ten covering almost 35%. Material: CD4+ or CD8+ T cells sorted from blood, obtained in a trial of the OX40 agonist ivuxolimab. The receptors originated from an adult with an advanced solid tumor such as melanoma, head and neck, liver or kidney cancer. Each CDR3 is given with its conserved first and last residue.

j_gene: TRBJ2-3; v_gene: TRBV9; CDR3aa: CASSVGTLSTDTQYF
j_gene: TRBJ2-7; v_gene: TRBV5-4; CDR3aa: CASSGQGAGYEQYF
j_gene: TRBJ2-3; v_gene: TRBV7-2; CDR3aa: CAIRDLFTDTQYF
j_gene: TRBJ2-5; v_gene: TRBV27; CDR3aa: CASSLGGTGETQYF
j_gene: TRBJ2-7; v_gene: TRBV28; CDR3aa: CASWTDHYEQYF
j_gene: TRBJ1-2; v_gene: TRBV25-1; CDR3aa: CASSQGAGSYGYTF
j_gene: TRBJ2-7; v_gene: TRBV7-9; CDR3aa: CASSLGSYEQYF
j_gene: TRBJ1-2; v_gene: TRBV10-3; CDR3aa: CAISPPGQVLGYTF
j_gene: TRBJ1-4; v_gene: TRBV7-2; CDR3aa: CASSLQPIRDLGEKLFF
j_gene: TRBJ1-5; v_gene: TRBV19; CDR3aa: CASSMAGNSNQPQHF
j_gene: TRBJ1-6; v_gene: TRBV4-3; CDR3aa: CASSQVSEGFQGSPLHF
j_gene: TRBJ2-5; v_gene: TRBV6-5; CDR3aa: CASSSSPVETQYF
j_gene: TRBJ2-2; v_gene: TRBV10-3; CDR3aa: CAISGEVHANTGELFF
j_gene: TRBJ1-2; v_gene: TRBV2; CDR3aa: CATPGTANYGYTF
j_gene: TRBJ2-7; v_gene: TRBV6-6; CDR3aa: CRTVGHGDDEQYF
j_gene: TRBJ2-7; v_gene: TRBV2; CDR3aa: CASSEWEAVAEQYF
j_gene: TRBJ2-2; v_gene: TRBV13; CDR3aa: CASSTRTENTGELFF
j_gene: TRBJ2-3; v_gene: TRBV5-1; CDR3aa: CASSPLTGGADTQYF
j_gene: TRBJ2-3; v_gene: TRBV30; CDR3aa: CAWSPTLTDTQYF
j_gene: TRBJ2-7; v_gene: TRBV15; CDR3aa: CATSGGASGTYEQYF
j_gene: TRBJ1-2; v_gene: TRBV29-1; CDR3aa: CSVAEADQSYTF
j_gene: TRBJ2-2; v_gene: TRBV6-1; CDR3aa: CASSELANTGELFF
j_gene: TRBJ2-7; v_gene: TRBV10-1; CDR3aa: CASSESGSYEQYF
j_gene: TRBJ2-7; v_gene: TRBV4-1; CDR3aa: CASSPDPYGESVNEQYF
j_gene: TRBJ2-7; v_gene: TRBV11-2; CDR3aa: CASSFFRDPAYEQYF
j_gene: TRBJ2-1; v_gene: TRBV5-1; CDR3aa: CASSLEKRGTGTNEQFF
j_gene: TRBJ1-2; v_gene: TRBV10-2; CDR3aa: CASRPGTGGVYGYTF
j_gene: TRBJ1-5; v_gene: TRBV4-1; CDR3aa: CASSRDSYNQPQHF
j_gene: TRBJ2-1; v_gene: TRBV19; CDR3aa: CASCSLAGLLNEQFF
j_gene: TRBJ1-2; v_gene: TRBV5-1; CDR3aa: CASSLRSVNYGYTF
j_gene: TRBJ2-1; v_gene: TRBV19; CDR3aa: CASSTGGSSYNEQFF
j_gene: TRBJ2-1; v_gene: TRBV27; CDR3aa: CASSLFQREGRNEQFF
j_gene: TRBJ1-1; v_gene: TRBV7-9; CDR3aa: CASINGAAGTEAFF
j_gene: TRBJ2-7; v_gene: TRBV19; CDR3aa: CASSAPGGAYEQYF
j_gene: TRBJ2-3; v_gene: TRBV14; CDR3aa: CASRGLAGADTQYF
j_gene: TRBJ2-1; v_gene: TRBV29-1; CDR3aa: CSVKGLAETNSYNEQFF
j_gene: TRBJ2-1; v_gene: TRBV4-2; CDR3aa: CASSHSRLAGVYNEQFF
j_gene: TRBJ2-1; v_gene: TRBV28; CDR3aa: CASSFRGAGNEQFF
j_gene: TRBJ1-2; v_gene: TRBV6-1; CDR3aa: CASSESPPFDGYTF
j_gene: TRBJ2-3; v_gene: TRBV5-4; CDR3aa: CASAGGLEDTQYF
j_gene: TRBJ2-7; v_gene: TRBV7-2; CDR3aa: CASSLEGQGYEQYF
j_gene: TRBJ2-1; v_gene: TRBV27; CDR3aa: CASADTVRSYNEQFF
j_gene: TRBJ1-1; v_gene: TRBV19; CDR3aa: CASSMVRQSLLRNTEAFF
j_gene: TRBJ1-1; v_gene: TRBV5-6; CDR3aa: CASSLGQGYMNTEAFF
j_gene: TRBJ2-5; v_gene: TRBV6-5; CDR3aa: CASSYSRVPREETQYF
j_gene: TRBJ2-7; v_gene: TRBV4-3; CDR3aa: CASSQAKIGALEQYF
j_gene: TRBJ2-5; v_gene: TRBV5-5; CDR3aa: CASSLVQGTQETQYF
j_gene: TRBJ1-5; v_gene: TRBV7-9; CDR3aa: CASSLGTGRQPQHF
j_gene: TRBJ2-1; v_gene: TRBV7-2; CDR3aa: CASSLVPSRENEQFF
j_gene: TRBJ1-2; v_gene: TRBV29-1; CDR3aa: CSVEDGYFEGYTF